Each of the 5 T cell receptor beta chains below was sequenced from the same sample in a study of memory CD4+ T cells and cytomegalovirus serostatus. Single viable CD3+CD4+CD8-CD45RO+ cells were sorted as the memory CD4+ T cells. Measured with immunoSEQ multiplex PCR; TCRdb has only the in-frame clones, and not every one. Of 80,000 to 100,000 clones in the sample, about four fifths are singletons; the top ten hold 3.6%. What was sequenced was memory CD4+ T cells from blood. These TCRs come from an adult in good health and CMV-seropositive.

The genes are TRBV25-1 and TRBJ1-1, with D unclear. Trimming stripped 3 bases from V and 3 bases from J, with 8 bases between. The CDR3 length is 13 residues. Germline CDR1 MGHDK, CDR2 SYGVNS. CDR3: CASSDKAYTEAFF. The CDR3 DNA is TGTGCCAGCAGTGATAAAGCTTACACTGAAGCTTTCTTT.

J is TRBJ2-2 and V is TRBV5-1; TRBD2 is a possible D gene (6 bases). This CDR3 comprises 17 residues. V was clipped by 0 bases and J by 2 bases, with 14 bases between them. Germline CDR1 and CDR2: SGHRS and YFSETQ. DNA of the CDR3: TGCGCCAGCAGCTTGGCCCCACACGGGGGTAACACCGGGGAGCTGTTTTTT. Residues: CASSLAPHGGNTGELFF.

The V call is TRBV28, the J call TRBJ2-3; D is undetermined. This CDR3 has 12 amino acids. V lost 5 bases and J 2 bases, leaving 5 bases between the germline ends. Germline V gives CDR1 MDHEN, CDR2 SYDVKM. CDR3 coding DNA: TGTGCCAGCAGTAAGGTCACAGATACGCAGTATTTT. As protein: CASSKVTDTQYF.

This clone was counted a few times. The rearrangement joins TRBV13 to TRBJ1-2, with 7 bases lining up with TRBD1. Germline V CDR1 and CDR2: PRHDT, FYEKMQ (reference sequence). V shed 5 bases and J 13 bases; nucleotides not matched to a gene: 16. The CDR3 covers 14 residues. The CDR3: CASSETGTDRGGTF. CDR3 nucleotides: TGTGCCAGCAGCGAAACCGGGACAGACCGTGGGGGCACCTTC.

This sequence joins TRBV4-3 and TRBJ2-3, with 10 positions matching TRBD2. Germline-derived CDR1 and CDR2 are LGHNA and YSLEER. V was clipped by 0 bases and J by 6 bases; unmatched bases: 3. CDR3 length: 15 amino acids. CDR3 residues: CASSQDLAGVDTQYF. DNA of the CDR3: TGCGCCAGCAGCCAAGACCTAGCGGGAGTCGATACGCAGTATTTT.